This TCR beta chain is from a study of Graves' ophthalmopathy and Graves' hyperthyroidism. CDR3 regions of TCR beta were amplified from RNA transcripts. HTBI primers primed a first-round RT-PCR, and a second-round multiplex PCR followed. MiXCR was run by TCRdb on the multiplex PCR reads, yielding one entry per CDR3 protein. The sample carries 230,000 or so distinct CDR3 sequences, around 45% recorded once. Points on this clonotype: At one end the junction does not follow the germline gene, possibly because of a read error.

The CDR3 consists of 17 residues. Germline V CDR1 and CDR2: SNHLY, FYNNEI. The origin of this receptor is an adult man with Graves' ophthalmopathy. This chain links TRBV2 with TRBJ2-2; a weak D match, TRBD2 (5 bases). The sequencing sample was made of peripheral blood. The CDR3 sequence: CASSDPLGPSNTGELFF. In DNA form, the CDR3 reads TGTGCCAGCAGTGACCCTCTAGGACCTTCGAACACCGGGGAGCTGTTCTTT.